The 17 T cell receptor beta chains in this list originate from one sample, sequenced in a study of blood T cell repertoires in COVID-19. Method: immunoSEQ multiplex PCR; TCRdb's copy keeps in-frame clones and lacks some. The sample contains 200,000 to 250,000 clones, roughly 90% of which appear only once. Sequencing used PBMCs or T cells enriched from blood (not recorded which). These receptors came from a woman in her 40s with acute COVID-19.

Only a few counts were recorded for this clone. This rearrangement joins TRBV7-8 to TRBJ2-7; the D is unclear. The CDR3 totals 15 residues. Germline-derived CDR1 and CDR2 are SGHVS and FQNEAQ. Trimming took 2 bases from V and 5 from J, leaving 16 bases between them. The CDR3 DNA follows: TGTGCCAGCAGCTTAATCGGGTCCGGCCTAGACGAGCAGTACTTC. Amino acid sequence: CASSLIGSGLDEQYF.

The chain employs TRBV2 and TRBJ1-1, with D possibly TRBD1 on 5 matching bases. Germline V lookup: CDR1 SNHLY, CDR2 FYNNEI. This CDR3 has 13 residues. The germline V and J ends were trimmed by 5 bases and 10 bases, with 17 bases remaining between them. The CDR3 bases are TGTGCCAGCAGTCCTCCTGCCAGGGTAGGAGCTTTCTTT. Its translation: CASSPPARVGAFF.

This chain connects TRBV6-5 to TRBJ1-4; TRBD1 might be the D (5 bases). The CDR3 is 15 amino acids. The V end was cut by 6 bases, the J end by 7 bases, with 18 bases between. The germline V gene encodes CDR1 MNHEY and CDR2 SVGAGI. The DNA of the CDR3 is TGTGCCAGCAGGGCCACAGGTCTCAGAGGTGAAAAACTGTTTTTT. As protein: CASRATGLRGEKLFF.

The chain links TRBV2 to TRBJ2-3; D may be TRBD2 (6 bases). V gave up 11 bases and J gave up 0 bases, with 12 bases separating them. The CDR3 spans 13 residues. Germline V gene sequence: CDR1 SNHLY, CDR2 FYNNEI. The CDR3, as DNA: TGTGCCTTGGAGGGGCCGAGCACAGATACGCAGTATTTT. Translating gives CALEGPSTDTQYF.

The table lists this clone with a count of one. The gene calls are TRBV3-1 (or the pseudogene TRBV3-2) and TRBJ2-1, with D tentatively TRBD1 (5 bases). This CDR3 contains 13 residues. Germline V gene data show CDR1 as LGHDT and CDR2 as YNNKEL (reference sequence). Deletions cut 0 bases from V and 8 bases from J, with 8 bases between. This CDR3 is CASSQDRQYEQFF. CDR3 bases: TGTGCCAGCAGCCAAGATAGACAGTATGAGCAGTTCTTC.

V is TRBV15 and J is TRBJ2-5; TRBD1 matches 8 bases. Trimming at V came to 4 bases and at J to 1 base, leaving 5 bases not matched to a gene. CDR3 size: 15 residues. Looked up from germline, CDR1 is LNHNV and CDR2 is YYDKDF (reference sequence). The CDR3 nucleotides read TGTGCCACCAGCACCAAAACAGGGGGCCAAGAGACCCAGTACTTC. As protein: CATSTKTGGQETQYF.

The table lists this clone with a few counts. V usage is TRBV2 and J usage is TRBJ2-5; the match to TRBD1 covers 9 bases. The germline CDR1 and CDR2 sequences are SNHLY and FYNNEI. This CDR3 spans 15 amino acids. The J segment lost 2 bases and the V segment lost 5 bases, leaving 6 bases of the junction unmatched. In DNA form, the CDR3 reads TGTGCCAGCAGTTTCCAACAGGGGGCACAAGAGACCCAGTACTTC. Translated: CASSFQQGAQETQYF.

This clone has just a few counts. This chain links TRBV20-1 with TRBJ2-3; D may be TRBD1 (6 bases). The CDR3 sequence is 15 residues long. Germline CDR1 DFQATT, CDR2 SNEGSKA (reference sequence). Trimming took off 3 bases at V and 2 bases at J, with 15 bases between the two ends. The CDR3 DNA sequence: TGCAGTGCTAGTTACAGGGCGATGTCCACAGATACGCAGTATTTT. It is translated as CSASYRAMSTDTQYF.

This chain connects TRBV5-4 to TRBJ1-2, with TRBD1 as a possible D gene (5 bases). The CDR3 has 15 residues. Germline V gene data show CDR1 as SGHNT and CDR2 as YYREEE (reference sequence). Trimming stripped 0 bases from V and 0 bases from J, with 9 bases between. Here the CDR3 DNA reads TGTGCCAGCAGCTTGGGGTCGACAGCTAACTATGGCTACACCTTC. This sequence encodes CASSLGSTANYGYTF.

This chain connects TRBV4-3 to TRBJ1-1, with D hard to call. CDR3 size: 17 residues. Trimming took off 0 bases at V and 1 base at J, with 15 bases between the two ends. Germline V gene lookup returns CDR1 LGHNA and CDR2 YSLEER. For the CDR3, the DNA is TGCGCCAGCAGCCAAGATCGGGGTGTCTTTTCGAACACTGAAGCTTTCTTT. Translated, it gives CASSQDRGVFSNTEAFF.

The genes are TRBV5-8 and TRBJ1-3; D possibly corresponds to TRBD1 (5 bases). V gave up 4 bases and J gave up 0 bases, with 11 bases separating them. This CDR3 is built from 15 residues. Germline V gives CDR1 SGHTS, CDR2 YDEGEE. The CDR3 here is CASSPRGFSGNTIYF. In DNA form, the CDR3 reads TGTGCCAGCAGCCCAAGGGGTTTCTCTGGAAACACCATATATTTT.

DNA for the CDR3: TGTGCCAGCAGCGTAGAAGGAGGGATTTCAGGCAATGAGCAGTTCTTC. Amino acid sequence: CASSVEGGISGNEQFF. The J gene is TRBJ2-1, the V gene TRBV9; TRBD2 might be the D (6 bases). This CDR3 region has 16 residues. In germline, CDR1 is SGDLS, CDR2 YYNGEE. Trimming took off 0 bases at V and 6 bases at J, with 16 bases between the two ends.

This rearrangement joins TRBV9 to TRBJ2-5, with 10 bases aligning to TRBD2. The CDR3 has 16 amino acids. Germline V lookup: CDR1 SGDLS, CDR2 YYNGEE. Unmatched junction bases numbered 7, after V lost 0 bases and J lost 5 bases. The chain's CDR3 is CASSVEGTSAGETQYF. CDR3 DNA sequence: TGTGCCAGCAGCGTAGAGGGGACTAGCGCGGGGGAGACCCAGTACTTC. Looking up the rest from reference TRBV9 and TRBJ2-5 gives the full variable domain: DSGVTQTPKHLITATGQRVTLRCSPRSGDLSVYWYQQSLDQGLQFLIQYYNGEERAKGNILERFSAQQFPDLHSELNLSSLELGDSALYFCASSVEGTSAGETQYFGPGTRLLVL.

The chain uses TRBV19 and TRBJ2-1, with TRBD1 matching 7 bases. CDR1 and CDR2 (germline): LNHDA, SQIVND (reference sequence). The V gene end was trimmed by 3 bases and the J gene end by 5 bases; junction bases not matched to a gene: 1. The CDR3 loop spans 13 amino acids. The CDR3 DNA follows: TGTGCCAGTAGTATCACAGGGGACAATGAGCAGTTCTTC. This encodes CASSITGDNEQFF. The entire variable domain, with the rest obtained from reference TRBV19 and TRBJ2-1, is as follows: DGGITQSPKYLFRKEGQNVTLSCEQNLNHDAMYWYRQDPGQGLRLIYYSQIVNDFQKGDIAEGYSVSREKKESFPLTVTSAQKNPTAFYLCASSITGDNEQFFGPGTRLTVL.

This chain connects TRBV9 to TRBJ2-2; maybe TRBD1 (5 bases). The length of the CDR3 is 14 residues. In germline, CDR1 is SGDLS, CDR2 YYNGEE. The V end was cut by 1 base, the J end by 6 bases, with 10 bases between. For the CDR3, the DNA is TGTGCCAGCAGCGTACAGGGATGGGCCGGGGAGCTGTTTTTT. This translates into CASSVQGWAGELFF.

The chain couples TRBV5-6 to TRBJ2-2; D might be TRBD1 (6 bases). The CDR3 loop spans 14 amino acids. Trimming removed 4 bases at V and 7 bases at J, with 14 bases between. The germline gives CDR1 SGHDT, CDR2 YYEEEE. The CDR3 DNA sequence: TGTGCCAGCAGCCCAGGGGTAGCTAGCGGGGAGCTGTTTTTT. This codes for CASSPGVASGELFF.

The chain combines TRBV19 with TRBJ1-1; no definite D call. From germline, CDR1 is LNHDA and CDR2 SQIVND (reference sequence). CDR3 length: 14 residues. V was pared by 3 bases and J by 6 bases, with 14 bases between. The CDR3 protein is CASSIRGNFPEAFF. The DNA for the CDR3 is TGTGCCAGTAGTATTCGAGGCAACTTCCCTGAAGCTTTCTTT.